Ten or more counts support the clone carrying this T cell receptor beta chain. V lost 8 bases, J lost 1 base, and 11 bases lay in between. Germline CDR1 reads SGHAT; CDR2 reads FQNNGV. The CDR3 is 13 residues long. This entry comes from a study of T-cell memory formation after mild COVID-19. TCRdb ran MiXCR on the 5' RACE reads and lists one entry per CDR3 protein. This sample yields about 290,000 distinct CDR3 sequences, of which about a sixth are seen a single time; 23% belongs to the top ten. The clonotype comes from a man aged 18 to 35 who had mild COVID-19 (a few samples of this study predate the infection). Cell type and time point are not known. The sample taken for sequencing was PBMCs or a T cell subset sorted from them (not recorded which). The chain links TRBV11-2 to TRBJ2-5, with a weak D call TRBD2 (6 bases). The DNA of the CDR3 is TGTGCCAGCGCCGGGGGACGCCAAGAGACCCAGTACTTC. As protein: CASAGGRQETQYF.